Listed here are 8 T cell receptor beta chains from one sample, sequenced in a study of cytomegalovirus exposure and HLA in healthy donors. In the PCR, 60 Vbeta and 13 Jbeta primers were used. Produced via immunoSEQ multiplex PCR; TCRdb's table is partial and in-frame only. The repertoire holds about 170,000 clones, with approximately 88% as singletons. The sequenced sample consisted of PBMCs. Receptor source: a boy under 10 years old in good health and CMV-seronegative.

The chain links TRBV4-2 to TRBJ1-1, with D possibly TRBD1 on 5 matching bases. V was pared by 1 base and J by 1 base, with 7 bases between. The CDR3 loop spans 14 amino acids. The V gene's germline CDR1 is LGHNA and CDR2 YNFKEQ. CDR3 residues: CASSQVGQNTEAFF. The CDR3 bases are TGTGCCAGCAGCCAAGTTGGACAGAACACTGAAGCTTTCTTT.

The gene calls are TRBV7-9 and TRBJ2-3; 13 bases align to TRBD2. Germline lookup yields CDR1 SEHNR and CDR2 FQNEAQ (reference sequence). The V and J ends lost 3 bases and 7 bases, in that order; junction bases with no gene match: 7. There are 16 residues in the CDR3. CDR3 DNA sequence: TGTGCCAGCAGCTTTCCCACTAGCGGGGGGGCGCATACGCAGTATTTT. Encoded protein: CASSFPTSGGAHTQYF.

The V and J genes are TRBV5-4 and TRBJ2-2, with 9 bases aligning to TRBD2. V lost 7 bases to trimming and J lost 3 bases; unmatched junction nucleotides: 10. Per germline, CDR1 SGHNT and CDR2 YYREEE (reference sequence). The CDR3 loop spans 16 amino acids. CDR3 region: CASGDVAGVDTGELFF. CDR3 DNA: TGTGCCAGCGGCGATGTAGCGGGAGTCGACACCGGGGAGCTGTTTTTT.

This chain joins TRBV7-2 and TRBJ2-7; 7 bases agree with TRBD2. In germline, CDR1 is SGHTA, CDR2 FQGNSA. V was pared by 1 base and J by 7 bases, with 10 bases of the junction left unmatched. The CDR3 has 15 amino acids. The CDR3 nucleotides read TGTGCCAGCAGCTTAGTAGGACTAGTGTCCCGGGAGCAGTACTTC. Translating gives CASSLVGLVSREQYF. The full variable domain, its missing parts supplied by reference TRBV7-2 and TRBJ2-7, is GAGVSQSPSNKVTEKGKDVELRCDPISGHTALYWYRQSLGQGLEFLIYFQGNSAPDKSGLPSDRFSAERTGGSVSTLTIQRTQQEDSAVYLCASSLVGLVSREQYFGPGTRLTVT.

This chain connects TRBV29-1 to TRBJ2-4; TRBD1 matches 7 bases. The CDR3 is made up of 12 amino acids. Germline-derived CDR1 and CDR2 are SQVTM and ANQGSEA. The V and J ends lost 7 bases and 8 bases, in that order; junction bases with no gene match: 8. The CDR3 loop is CSATQGLDIQYF. Here the CDR3 DNA reads TGCAGCGCAACACAGGGGTTGGACATTCAGTACTTC.

Points on this clone: It is unclear where the CDR3 begins or ends on the DNA, so no DNA is shown, and the CDR3 is as TCRdb lists it. V usage is TRBV12-2 and J usage is TRBJ2-7; the table's D call, TRBD2, was not checked against the DNA. TRBV12-2 is classified as a pseudogene. 19 amino acids form the CDR3, both terminal residues included. CDR3 amino acids: CASRLEIRGVASGAYEQYV.

The V call is TRBV10-3, the J call TRBJ1-2, with D maybe TRBD1 (5 bases). The CDR3 contains 17 residues. Trimming pared 3 bases from V and 8 bases from J, leaving 25 bases between. CDR1 and CDR2 from the germline V gene are ENHRY and SYGVKD. CDR3 amino acids: CAISDPSQGLSQRGYTF. In nucleotides, the CDR3 is TGTGCCATCAGTGACCCCTCGCAGGGCCTTTCGCAGCGAGGCTACACCTTC.

The chain has TRBV7-9 and TRBJ2-1; TRBD2 matches at 9 bases. CDR3 length: 16 amino acids. With 3 bases clipped from V and 6 bases from J, the junction kept 9 bases outside the gene matches. Germline V CDR1 and CDR2: SEHNR, FQNEAQ (reference sequence). The CDR3: CASSFSGGPGPNEQFF. CDR3 nucleotide sequence: TGTGCCAGCAGCTTTAGCGGGGGACCAGGTCCCAATGAGCAGTTCTTC.